A single sample gave rise to the 4 T cell receptor beta chains below, sequenced in a study of blood T cell repertoires in COVID-19. The method was immunoSEQ multiplex PCR; TCRdb's version includes in-frame clones alone and lacks a portion of them. The top ten hold 4% to 4.5% of the sample, which has 110,000 to 150,000 clones, more than 75% seen once. The sequenced material came from peripheral blood. The receptors stem from a woman aged 40 to 50 with acute or convalescent COVID-19.

The chain couples TRBV27 to TRBJ1-5, with D unresolved. CDR3 size: 15 residues. Germline values: CDR1 MNHEY, CDR2 SMNVEV (reference sequence). V dropped 5 bases and J dropped 3 bases, with 14 bases sitting between them. CDR3 protein: CASSTAGFINQPQHF. The CDR3 DNA reads TGTGCCAGCAGTACTGCGGGGTTCATCAATCAGCCCCAGCATTTT.

V gene TRBV11-3 combines with J gene TRBJ2-1; 8 nucleotides align to TRBD2. J was trimmed by 4 bases and V by 4 bases; bases with no gene match: 6. Germline loops: CDR1 SGHNT, CDR2 YENEEA. This CDR3 has 15 amino acids. The CDR3 DNA reads as TGTGCCAGCAGCTCAACTAGCGGTCCTTACAATGAGCAGTTCTTC. Translation gives CASSSTSGPYNEQFF.

The chain employs TRBV6-6 and TRBJ2-1; 8 bases agree with TRBD2. Germline values: CDR1 MNHNY, CDR2 SVGAGI (reference sequence). CDR3 length: 14 residues. The V segment lost 2 bases and the J segment 9 bases; nucleotides outside the gene matches: 6. CDR3 DNA sequence: TGTGCCAGCAGTTACGCGACTAGCGAGGCTGAGCAGTTCTTC. It specifies CASSYATSEAEQFF.

This clone turned up a few times. V and J are TRBV6-4 and TRBJ1-6; 9 nucleotides align to TRBD1. CDR1 MRHNA and CDR2 SNTAGT come from the germline V gene. The J segment lost 10 bases and the V segment lost 0 bases, leaving 19 bases of the junction unmatched. This CDR3 has 20 amino acids. The CDR3 is CASSDSLGRGRDRVASPLHF. As DNA, the CDR3 is TGTGCCAGCAGTGACTCCCTGGGGAGGGGGCGGGACAGGGTGGCATCACCCCTCCACTTT.